This T cell receptor (beta chain) was recorded in a study of T-cell reconstitution after alpha-beta-depleted transplantation in children. Study findings and constraints: Recipient T cells and thymic progenitors that survived gave rise to the high TCRbeta diversity observed at day 60 in some patients. After transplant, at about two months, alpha-beta T cells were reportedly derived from several hundred expanded graft clones.

TCRbeta library construction was performed incorporating unique molecular identifiers. TCRdb ran MiXCR on the PCR reads and lists one entry per CDR3 protein. The sample yields approximately 1,000,000 distinct CDR3 sequences, 25% to 35% seen once. CDR3 length equals 13 residues. V lost 1 base, J lost 1 base, and 8 bases lay in between. CDR1 and CDR2 from the germline V gene are DFQATT and SNEGSKA (reference sequence). In this sample, this clonotype turned up a few times. What it binds is unknown. The specimen comprised PBMCs, mostly from graft donor cells, sampled 360 days after TCRalphabeta/CD19-depleted stem cell transplant. This sequence originates from a boy under three years old who had a stem cell transplant for SCID, so the T cells may come from the graft donor. The V call is TRBV20-1, the J call TRBJ2-7, with D tentatively TRBD1 (5 bases). The CDR3 DNA is TGCAGTGCTAGAGGGACAAAATCCTACGAGCAGTACTTC. This encodes CSARGTKSYEQYF.